This T cell receptor beta chain was recovered during a study of blood T cell repertoires in COVID-19. The overall study: The analysed material was cDNA or gDNA that came from T cells, B-cell-depleted T cells, or PBMCs.

This CDR3 is built from 12 residues. V was shortened by 5 bases and J by 16 bases, with 18 bases between the two germline ends. CDR1 MNHEY and CDR2 SVGEGT come from the germline V gene. As originally analysed: Amplification with reference gene primers provided the estimates of nucleated cell counts. Generated by immunoSEQ multiplex PCR, the TCRdb table keeps only in-frame clones and is missing some. That table supplies the V and J calls and clone size; D and trimming were determined from the DNA. The table records 250,000 to 300,000 clones, 75% to 90% of them present only once. The V call is TRBV6-2 or TRBV6-3, the J call TRBJ2-1, with a possible D match to TRBD1 (5 bases). Material: peripheral blood. The receptor was derived from a woman between 40 and 50 years old who had recovered from COVID-19. Here the CDR3 reads CASSQPREEEFF. CDR3 sequence (DNA): TGTGCCAGCAGTCAACCCAGGGAAGAGGAATTCTTC.